A selection of T cell receptor beta chains follows, all from one sample in a study of blood T cell repertoires in COVID-19. Using immunoSEQ multiplex PCR, the repertoire was profiled, and TCRdb retains in-frame clones only, with some absent. The sample lists fewer than 120,000 clones; less than 85% were seen once. Sequencing was performed on peripheral blood. Source of these receptors: a woman over 75 with acute or convalescent COVID-19. Both conserved end residues are trimmed from each CDR3. A D gene is named only where the DNA matches it firmly.

d_gene,j_gene,v_gene,CDR3aa
NA,TRBJ1-2,TRBV2,ASSERGQHGYT
TRBD1,TRBJ2-5,TRBV29-1,SVGTGGSETQY
TRBD2,TRBJ2-1,TRBV28,ASSMNVAGAAYNEQF
NA,TRBJ2-1,TRBV24-1,ATSDWVSGSYNEQF
TRBD2,TRBJ2-1,TRBV19,ASTPGGTSGVYNEQF
NA,TRBJ2-5,TRBV7-2,ASSLGAQTAQETQY
NA,TRBJ2-7,TRBV14,ASSQDLGEGSYEQY
TRBD1,TRBJ1-2,TRBV5-4,ASSVPGQGSSGYGYT
NA,TRBJ2-1,TRBV7-9,ASSLVGWTSRENEQF
NA,TRBJ2-7,TRBV5-1,ASSLVRGPTYEQY
TRBD2,TRBJ2-5,TRBV6-2/TRBV6-3,ASSYFGLAGGETQY
NA,TRBJ2-3,TRBV27,ASSYGLATDTQY
NA,TRBJ1-5,TRBV6-6,ASSTENSNQPQH
TRBD2,TRBJ2-1,TRBV19,ASSGGDGYNEQF
TRBD1,TRBJ1-1,TRBV5-1,ASSSQGADTEAF
NA,TRBJ1-5,TRBV7-2,ASSFSDYQPQH
NA,TRBJ2-3,TRBV4-2,ASSRSQGMSTDTQY
TRBD2,TRBJ2-7,TRBV25-1,ASTVGTSRPYEQY
TRBD2,TRBJ2-3,TRBV7-9,ASRSGATDTQY
NA,TRBJ2-2,TRBV11-2,ASSSGVGELF
TRBD2,TRBJ2-5,TRBV3-1/TRBV3-2,ASSLLAGVGETQY
NA,TRBJ1-6,TRBV25-1,ASSDPQSALSPLH
NA,TRBJ2-1,TRBV20-1,SASRPGGGISYNEQF